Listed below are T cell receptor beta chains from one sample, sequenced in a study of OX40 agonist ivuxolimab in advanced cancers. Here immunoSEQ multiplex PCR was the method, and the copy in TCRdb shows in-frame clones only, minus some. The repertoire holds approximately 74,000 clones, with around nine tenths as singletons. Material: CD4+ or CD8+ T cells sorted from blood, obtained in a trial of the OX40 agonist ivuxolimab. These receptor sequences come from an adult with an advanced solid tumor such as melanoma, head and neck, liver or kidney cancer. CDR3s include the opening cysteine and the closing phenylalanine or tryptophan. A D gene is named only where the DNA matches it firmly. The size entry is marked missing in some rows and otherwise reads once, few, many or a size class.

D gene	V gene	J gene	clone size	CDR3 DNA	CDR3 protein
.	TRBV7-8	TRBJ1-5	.	TGTGCCAGCAGCTTCGGGGGTTTCAATCAGCCCCAGCATTTT	CASSFGGFNQPQHF
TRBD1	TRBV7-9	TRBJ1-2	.	TGTGCCAGCAGCTCTAATTTTATGAAGGGGGCGCTGGGCTACACCTTC	CASSSNFMKGALGYTF
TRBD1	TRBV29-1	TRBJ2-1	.	TGCAGCGCCGGACAGGGGGTTTACAATGAGCAGTTCTTC	CSAGQGVYNEQFF
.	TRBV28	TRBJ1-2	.	TGTGCCAGCAGCCCTAGAGGACCCAGGGACGGAGGCTACACCTTC	CASSPRGPRDGGYTF
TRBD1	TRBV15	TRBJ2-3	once	TGTGCCACCAGCAGGACCCCCGAGGGGGCACAGGATACGCAGTATTTT	CATSRTPEGAQDTQYF
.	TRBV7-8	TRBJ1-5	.	TGTGCCAGCAGCTTGGACGCCAGGGTAGGGGTGGATCAGCCCCAGCATTTT	CASSLDARVGVDQPQHF
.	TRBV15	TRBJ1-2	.	TGTGCCACCAGCAGCCCTATACTGCGGGCAAGTGCATATGGCTACACCTTC	CATSSPILRASAYGYTF
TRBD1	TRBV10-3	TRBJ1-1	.	TGTGCCATCAGAGGACAGGGGGCTAAGACTGAAGCTTTCTTT	CAIRGQGAKTEAFF
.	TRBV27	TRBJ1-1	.	TGTGCCAGCAGTTTAGATCTCAGGATGAACACTGAAGCTTTCTTT	CASSLDLRMNTEAFF
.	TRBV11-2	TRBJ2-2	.	TGTGCCAGCAGCTTAGCCCCGGGACAAAGAACCGGGGAGCTGTTTTTT	CASSLAPGQRTGELFF
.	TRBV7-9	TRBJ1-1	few	TGTGCCAGCAGCTTAGCAGGCGGGAACACTGAAGCTTTCTTT	CASSLAGGNTEAFF
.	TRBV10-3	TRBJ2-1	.	TGTGCCATCTCCCAAGGTGCGGGGAGCTCCTACAATGAGCAGTTCTTC	CAISQGAGSSYNEQFF
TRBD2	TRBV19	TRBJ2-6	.	TGTGCCTCCGACCCCGGGGGGTCTGGGGCCAACGTCCTGACTTTC	CASDPGGSGANVLTF
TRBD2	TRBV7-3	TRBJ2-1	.	TGTGCCAGCAGCCTTCTAGCGGGAGGGCCTAATGAGCAGTTCTTC	CASSLLAGGPNEQFF
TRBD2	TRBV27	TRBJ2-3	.	TGTGCCAGCAGTCTTTTAGGGCTAGCGGGGGGAGATACGCAGTATTTT	CASSLLGLAGGDTQYF
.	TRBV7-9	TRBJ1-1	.	TGTGCCAGCAGCTTAGAATCCTCAGGGCAGGCTTTCTTT	CASSLESSGQAFF
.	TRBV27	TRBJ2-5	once	TGTGCCAGCAGTTTCTTTGGGGGGGCCGTGGAGACCCAGTACTTC	CASSFFGGAVETQYF
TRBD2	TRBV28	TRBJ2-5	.	TGTGCCAGCACCGAACGGGAGGGCCTGGAGACCCAGTACTTC	CASTEREGLETQYF
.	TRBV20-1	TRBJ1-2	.	TGCACCGCGGAGCCCGACTATGGCTACACCTTC	CTAEPDYGYTF
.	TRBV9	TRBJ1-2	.	TGTGCCAGCAGCGTAGGCGGGTCTCGGGACTATGGCTACACCTTC	CASSVGGSRDYGYTF
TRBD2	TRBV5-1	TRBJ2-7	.	TGCGCCAGCAGCTTGTCGGGGGGGCGACCCTACGAGCAGTACTTC	CASSLSGGRPYEQYF
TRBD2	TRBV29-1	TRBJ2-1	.	TGCAGCGTTGAGTCCCCCCCGGGAGGGGTCTACAATGAGCAGTTCTTC	CSVESPPGGVYNEQFF
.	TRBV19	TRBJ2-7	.	TGTGCCAGTAGTATCTCTTCGTACTACGAGCAGTACTTC	CASSISSYYEQYF
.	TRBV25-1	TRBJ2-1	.	TGTGCCAGCAGTGTCGTGCGCAATGAGCAGTTCTTC	CASSVVRNEQFF
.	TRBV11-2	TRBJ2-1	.	TGTGCCAGCAGCGTAGCGGAAACGACCTACAATGAGCAGTTCTTC	CASSVAETTYNEQFF
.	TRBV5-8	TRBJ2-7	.	TGTGCCAGCAGTCACCACCTCATTTACGAGCAGTACTTC	CASSHHLIYEQYF
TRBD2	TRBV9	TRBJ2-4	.	TGTGCCAGCAGCGTTAGCGGGAATATGGACAAAAACATTCAGTACTTC	CASSVSGNMDKNIQYF
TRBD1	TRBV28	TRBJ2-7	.	TGTGCCAGCAGTTTCCAAATGACAGGGTGGAAGAGCGAGCAGTACTTC	CASSFQMTGWKSEQYF
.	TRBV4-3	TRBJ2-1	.	TGCGCCAGCACCCCAACTAGTGCAGAATACAATGAGCAGTTCTTC	CASTPTSAEYNEQFF
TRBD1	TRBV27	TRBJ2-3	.	TGTGCCAGCAGTCAGTCGCCCGGGACAGGAGGCACAGATACGCAGTATTTT	CASSQSPGTGGTDTQYF
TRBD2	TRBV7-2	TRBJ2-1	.	TGTGCCAGCAGCTTAGTAGGACGGGAGGTACTTAGTGAGCAGTTCTTC	CASSLVGREVLSEQFF
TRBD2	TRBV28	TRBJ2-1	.	TGTGCCAGCAGTTCTCCGGCTAGCGGGCACTCGACGCCGTTCTTC	CASSSPASGHSTPFF
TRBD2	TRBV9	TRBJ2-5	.	TGTGCCAGCAGCGTAGACGGCGGGGGGATCGGATCAGAGACCCAGTACTTC	CASSVDGGGIGSETQYF
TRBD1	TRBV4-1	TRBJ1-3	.	TGCGCCAGCAGCCAGGCAGGGGGCTCTGGAAACACCATATATTTT	CASSQAGGSGNTIYF
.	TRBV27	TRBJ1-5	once	TGTGCCAGCAGTTACCAACACAGGGCTCATCAGCCCCAGCATTTT	CASSYQHRAHQPQHF
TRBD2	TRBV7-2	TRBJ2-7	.	TGTGCCAGCAGCTTGGGGCTAGCGGCTTCCCACGAGCAGTACTTC	CASSLGLAASHEQYF
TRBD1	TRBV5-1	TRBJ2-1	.	TGCGCCAGCGGGGAAGGGGGCAACTCCTACAATGAGCAGTTCTTC	CASGEGGNSYNEQFF
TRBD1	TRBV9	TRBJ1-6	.	TGTGCCAGCAGCGTAGAGGGGACAGGGGGATTAGGGGATTCACCCCTCCACTTT	CASSVEGTGGLGDSPLHF
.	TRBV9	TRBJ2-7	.	TGTGCCAGCAGCGTAGAAGGAGGCGAGCAGTACTTC	CASSVEGGEQYF
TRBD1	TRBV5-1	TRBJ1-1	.	TGCGCCAGCAGCTTGGTTCCTCAGGGGGCGGTGAACACTGAAGCTTTCTTT	CASSLVPQGAVNTEAFF
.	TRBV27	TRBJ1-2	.	TGTGCCAGCAGCGTCACAGGTTTTAGTGGCTACACCTTC	CASSVTGFSGYTF
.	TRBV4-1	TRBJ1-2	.	TGCGCCAGCAGCCCTATGGGGGCGTTCTATGGCTACACCTTC	CASSPMGAFYGYTF
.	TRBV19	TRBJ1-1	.	TGTGCCAGTAGTATTGAGGGGGATAGCACTGAAGCTTTCTTT	CASSIEGDSTEAFF